The text below deals with one T cell receptor beta chain. Data came from immunoSEQ multiplex PCR; TCRdb stores just in-frame clones and leaves some out. The table records under 500,000 clones, 75% to 90% of them present only once. This specimen belongs to a study of blood T cell repertoires in COVID-19. Overall study: Samples taken during acute and convalescent COVID-19 were collected in the United States, Italy and Spain.

The source material was peripheral blood. This TCR derives from a woman in her 30s with acute or convalescent COVID-19.

CDR3 DNA sequence: TGTGCCAGCAGCTCCCAGGGCCAAACCGGGGAGCTGTTTTTT. Its protein product is CASSSQGQTGELFF. This chain links TRBV13 with TRBJ2-2, with a weak D call TRBD1 (5 bases). The CDR3 is 14 amino acids. CDR1 and CDR2 (germline): PRHDT, FYEKMQ (reference sequence). V lost 4 bases, J lost 5 bases, and 11 bases lay in between.